Below are 30 T cell receptor beta chains sequenced from a single sample in a study of Ad26.COV2.S vaccination and SARS-CoV-2 variants. Clones were sequenced by immunoSEQ multiplex PCR, and TCRdb holds only the in-frame ones, with some missing. The repertoire includes about 320,000 clones, about 86% of them detected once, and approximately 2% sits in the top ten. The treatment denotes: some 20 received Ad26.COV2.S at low or high dose, single or two shots; about 5 received placebo; per-sample allocation not given. At day 63 after the first vaccine or placebo injection, samples were drawn. The material sequenced was peripheral blood, taken in a trial of Ad26.COV2.S vaccine versus placebo. These receptors all come from a person aged 18 to 65 who received the Ad26.COV2.S COVID-19 vaccine or a placebo.

The chain carries TRBV5-1 and TRBJ2-2; 9 bases align to TRBD2. Germline lookup yields CDR1 SGHRS and CDR2 YFSETQ. Trimming cost V 7 bases and J 3 bases; bases outside gene matches: 10. The CDR3 consists of 16 residues. The CDR3: CASAPGAGGHTGELFF. The CDR3 nucleotides are TGCGCCAGCGCCCCGGGGGCGGGGGGGCACACCGGGGAGCTGTTTTTT.

The genes are TRBV4-3 and TRBJ2-1, with TRBD2 as a possible D gene (5 bases). Germline V lookup: CDR1 LGHNA, CDR2 YSLEER. The CDR3 length is 12 residues. V lost 0 bases, J lost 13 bases, and 10 bases lay in between. The CDR3 sequence is CASSQDRRQQFF. In nucleotides, the CDR3 is TGCGCCAGCAGCCAAGATAGGAGGCAACAGTTCTTC.

The rearrangement uses TRBV7-8 and TRBJ1-2; the D gene is possibly TRBD1 (5 bases). CDR3 length equals 14 residues. The V end lost 5 bases, the J end lost 7 bases, and 17 bases lay between the germline ends. The germline CDR1 and CDR2 sequences are SGHVS and FQNEAQ. CDR3 nucleotide sequence: TGTGCCAGCAGCCCTAGAGAGACGCAGGGTGGCTACACCTTC. It specifies CASSPRETQGGYTF.

This clone appeared a single time. V gene TRBV19 combines with J gene TRBJ1-1; D is undetermined. The CDR3 has 10 residues. V was cut by 6 bases and J by 4 bases, with 3 bases left in between. CDR1 is LNHDA, CDR2 SQIVND, per germline (reference sequence). The CDR3 DNA reads as TGTGCCAGTAGACGCACTGAAGCTTTCTTT. Protein: CASRRTEAFF.

The CDR3 coding sequence is TGTGCCAGCAGCGGGCCACAGGGGGTTGAGGAGACCCAGTACTTC. This encodes CASSGPQGVEETQYF. The chain combines TRBV5-4 with TRBJ2-5; 8 bases agree with TRBD1. CDR3 size: 15 residues. J lost 5 bases, V lost 4 bases, and 10 bases had no gene match. Germline CDR1 is SGHNT and CDR2 is YYREEE (reference sequence).

The genes are TRBV6-1 and TRBJ1-6; the match to TRBD1 covers 9 bases. This CDR3 region has 16 residues. Germline CDR1 and CDR2: MNHNS and SASEGT. The V segment lost 2 bases and the J segment 9 bases; nucleotides outside the gene matches: 8. The CDR3 DNA sequence: TGTGCCAGCAGTGAATTGGGAGGGACAGGGCTTTCACCCCTCCACTTT. As protein: CASSELGGTGLSPLHF.

V and J are TRBV6-2 or TRBV6-3 and TRBJ1-1; D is perhaps TRBD1 (5 bases). CDR1 and CDR2 from the germline V gene are MNHEY and SVGEGT. The V end lost 3 bases, the J end lost 0 bases, and 8 bases lay between the germline ends. The CDR3 is made up of 14 amino acids. As DNA, the CDR3 is TGTGCCAGCAGTTATTACAGGATGAACACTGAAGCTTTCTTT. The encoded protein is CASSYYRMNTEAFF.

The rearrangement uses TRBV7-9 and TRBJ1-2; TRBD1 matches at 11 bases. Unmatched junction bases numbered 4, after V lost 4 bases and J lost 3 bases. This CDR3 is built from 15 residues. From germline, CDR1 is SEHNR and CDR2 FQNEAQ (reference sequence). CDR3 in amino acids: CASSWDRGADYGYTF. Here the CDR3 DNA reads TGTGCCAGCAGCTGGGACAGGGGGGCGGACTATGGCTACACCTTC.

This rearrangement joins TRBV5-1 to TRBJ1-2, with D uncertain. The CDR3 totals 13 residues. With 4 bases removed from V and 8 bases from J, the gap between germline ends came to 15 bases. Germline V gives CDR1 SGHRS, CDR2 YFSETQ. CDR3 bases: TGCGCCAGCAGCCCGCAATCGGCAGGCGGCTACACCTTC. Its translation is CASSPQSAGGYTF.

The chain employs TRBV7-2 and TRBJ2-7, with a weak D call TRBD2 (6 bases). Trimming stripped 7 bases from V and 2 bases from J, with 18 bases between. CDR1 and CDR2 from the germline V gene are SGHTA and FQGNSA. The CDR3 consists of 15 residues. The CDR3 is CASTSVGDSAYEQYF. Here the CDR3 DNA reads TGTGCCAGCACCTCAGTAGGGGACTCTGCCTACGAGCAGTACTTC. Combining the CDR3 with reference TRBV7-2 and TRBJ2-7 gives the whole variable domain GAGVSQSPSNKVTEKGKDVELRCDPISGHTALYWYRQSLGQGLEFLIYFQGNSAPDKSGLPSDRFSAERTGGSVSTLTIQRTQQEDSAVYLCASTSVGDSAYEQYFGPGTRLTVT.

The rearrangement joins TRBV5-4 to TRBJ1-1; weak D call: TRBD1 (6 bases). Trimming stripped 0 bases from V and 1 base from J, with 16 bases between. The CDR3 runs 17 residues. CDR1 is SGHNT, CDR2 YYREEE, per germline (reference sequence). This CDR3 is CASSLARGQPKNTEAFF. For the CDR3, the DNA is TGTGCCAGCAGCTTGGCCCGAGGACAGCCGAAGAACACTGAAGCTTTCTTT. The variable domain in full, completed from reference TRBV5-4 and TRBJ1-1, reads ETGVTQSPTHLIKTRGQQVTLRCSSQSGHNTVSWYQQALGQGPQFIFQYYREEENGRGNFPPRFSGLQFPNYSSELNVNALELDDSALYLCASSLARGQPKNTEAFFGQGTRLTVV.

The chain joins TRBV11-1 to TRBJ2-7, with a tentative D call TRBD1 (6 bases). Germline lookup yields CDR1 SGHAT and CDR2 FQDESV (reference sequence). The CDR3 sequence is 14 residues long. The V and J ends lost 1 base and 2 bases respectively, with 9 bases between them. In DNA form, the CDR3 reads TGTGCCAGCAGCTTAGGAGCAGGGGCCTACGAGCAGTACTTC. It is translated as CASSLGAGAYEQYF.

This chain connects TRBV6-2 or TRBV6-3 to TRBJ1-1, with 7 bases matching TRBD1. Germline values: CDR1 MNHEY, CDR2 SVGEGT. The junction had 13 bases not matched to a gene; V was cut back by 6 bases and J by 6 bases. CDR3 length: 15 residues. The CDR3 here is CASSPLRGAFAEAFF. The CDR3 nucleotides are TGTGCCAGCAGCCCGCTCAGGGGGGCTTTCGCTGAAGCTTTCTTT.

This sequence joins TRBV6-5 and TRBJ2-5, with TRBD2 as a possible D gene (7 bases). This CDR3 is built from 11 residues. Germline V gives CDR1 MNHEY, CDR2 SVGAGI. Trimming took off 5 bases at V and 12 bases at J, with 13 bases between the two ends. The CDR3 DNA reads TGTGCCAGCAGTCTGGGGGGGCGGAAGTACTTC. Protein: CASSLGGRKYF.

The CDR3 spells CASSLAGYRSDEAFF. The CDR3 nucleotides read TGTGCCAGCAGCTTAGCAGGGTATCGGTCGGATGAAGCTTTCTTT. The chain links TRBV7-9 to TRBJ1-1; no reliable D call. The V and J ends lost 0 bases and 7 bases respectively, with 15 bases between them. There are 15 residues in the CDR3. CDR1 SEHNR and CDR2 FQNEAQ come from the germline V gene (reference sequence).

The rearrangement links TRBV29-1 to TRBJ1-2; a weak D match, TRBD1 (6 bases). Germline V gene sequence: CDR1 SQVTM, CDR2 ANQGSEA. There are 11 residues in the CDR3. V lost 6 bases to trimming and J lost 5 bases, with 10 bases between them. The CDR3 DNA reads TGCAGCGTCCGACAGGTGTATGGCTACACCTTC. Amino acid sequence: CSVRQVYGYTF.

The sample holds a few counts of this clone. The chain has TRBV2 and TRBJ1-5; TRBD1 aligns across 8 bases. Trimming at V came to 7 bases and at J to 7 bases, leaving 15 bases not matched to a gene. The V gene's germline CDR1 is SNHLY and CDR2 FYNNEI. CDR3 length: 16 residues. The CDR3 loop reads CASNNRGKSWEQPQHF. The CDR3 DNA reads as TGTGCCAGCAATAACAGGGGGAAGTCATGGGAACAGCCCCAGCATTTT.

This clone was detected once. The J gene is TRBJ2-5, the V gene TRBV10-3; 8 positions agree with TRBD2. The CDR3 runs to 14 residues. J gave up 1 base and V 6 bases, and 4 bases lay outside the gene matches. Germline CDR1 is ENHRY and CDR2 is SYGVKD. The CDR3 spells CAISSGTSQETQYF. The DNA for the CDR3 is TGTGCCATCAGCTCCGGGACTAGCCAAGAGACCCAGTACTTC.

The chain joins TRBV2 to TRBJ2-7, with TRBD1 matching 7 bases. This CDR3 is built from 14 residues. Germline V gene data show CDR1 as SNHLY and CDR2 as FYNNEI. Trimming cost V 6 bases and J 7 bases; bases outside gene matches: 12. CDR3: CASRFTGQLLEQYF. The DNA of the CDR3 is TGTGCCAGCAGGTTCACGGGACAGCTCTTGGAGCAGTACTTC.

V and J are TRBV9 and TRBJ2-1, with TRBD1 matching over 8 bases. CDR1 and CDR2 (germline): SGDLS, YYNGEE. The length of the CDR3 is 15 residues. The V segment lost 4 bases and the J segment 2 bases; nucleotides outside the gene matches: 5. CDR3 DNA sequence: TGTGCCAGCAGCCCCTGGACAGGGACCTACAATGAGCAGTTCTTC. Its protein product is CASSPWTGTYNEQFF.

This clone appeared once. The chain couples TRBV6-5 to TRBJ2-1; 8 bases agree with TRBD2. The ends lost 7 bases at V and 7 bases at J; junction bases unmatched: 9. Per germline, CDR1 MNHEY and CDR2 SVGAGI. There are 14 residues in the CDR3. The CDR3 here is CASTLRGGRNEQFF. The CDR3 nucleotides read TGTGCCAGCACGCTCCGGGGGGGCCGGAATGAGCAGTTCTTC.

This chain joins TRBV5-4 and TRBJ2-3, with TRBD2 matching 12 bases. Germline CDR1 and CDR2: SGHNT and YYREEE (reference sequence). CDR3 length: 20 amino acids. After removal of 1 base from V and 1 base from J, the junction contained 13 bases not matched to a gene. In DNA form, the CDR3 reads TGTGCCAGCAGCTTGCAAGCGTCTAGCGGGGGGGCAGGAGGCACAGATACGCAGTATTTT. Its protein product is CASSLQASSGGAGGTDTQYF.

The chain has TRBV6-5 and TRBJ1-2, with 7 bases that match TRBD1. Trimming cost V 5 bases and J 5 bases; bases outside gene matches: 11. CDR3 size: 15 residues. CDR1 and CDR2 from the germline V gene are MNHEY and SVGAGI. Here the CDR3 reads CASSTPRTGLYGYTF. CDR3 DNA sequence: TGTGCCAGCAGTACCCCGAGGACAGGCCTATATGGCTACACCTTC.

This chain uses TRBV29-1 with TRBJ1-1; D gene ambiguous. The CDR3 has 13 amino acids. Germline V lookup: CDR1 SQVTM, CDR2 ANQGSEA. V lost 4 bases to trimming and J lost 5 bases, with 14 bases between them. The CDR3 loop reads CSVAGGGWTEAFF. The CDR3 region has the DNA TGCAGCGTTGCCGGCGGTGGGTGGACTGAAGCTTTCTTT.

This chain joins TRBV10-3 and TRBJ2-1, with 8 bases identical to TRBD2. This CDR3 has 16 amino acids. The V gene end was trimmed by 3 bases and the J gene end by 3 bases; junction bases not matched to a gene: 7. CDR1 is ENHRY and CDR2 is SYGVKD in the germline V gene. CDR3 DNA sequence: TGTGCCATCAGTGAAGGACTAGCAGAATTCTACAATGAGCAGTTCTTC. Amino acid sequence: CAISEGLAEFYNEQFF.

The genes are TRBV3-1 (or the pseudogene TRBV3-2) and TRBJ1-3; weak D call: TRBD1 (5 bases). Germline CDR1 LGHDT, CDR2 YNNKEL (reference sequence). Trimming removed 1 base from V and 1 base from J, with 8 bases in between. The CDR3 is 15 amino acids. CDR3 protein: CASSQGQLSGNTIYF. CDR3 bases: TGTGCCAGCAGCCAAGGACAGTTATCTGGAAACACCATATATTTT.

V gene TRBV15 combines with J gene TRBJ2-1; 7 bases fit TRBD1. Germline CDR1 and CDR2: LNHNV and YYDKDF (reference sequence). After removal of 1 base from V and 8 bases from J, the junction contained 14 bases not matched to a gene. This CDR3 region has 17 residues. The CDR3 spells CATSRGYMGTDDHEQFF. The CDR3 DNA sequence: TGTGCCACCAGCAGAGGATATATGGGGACAGATGACCATGAGCAGTTCTTC. The whole variable domain, remainder taken from reference TRBV15 and TRBJ2-1, is DAMVIQNPRYQVTQFGKPVTLSCSQTLNHNVMYWYQQKSSQAPKLLFHYYDKDFNNEADTPDNFQSRRPNTSFCFLDIRSPGLGDTAMYLCATSRGYMGTDDHEQFFGPGTRLTVL.

The chain combines TRBV5-1 with TRBJ1-1; the D is unclear. Between the trimmed V and J ends, which lost 0 bases and 0 bases, there was a span of 9 bases. This CDR3 is built from 15 residues. The germline V gene has CDR1 SGHRS and CDR2 YFSETQ. The CDR3: CASSLDPGMNTEAFF. The CDR3 DNA reads TGCGCCAGCAGCTTGGATCCGGGCATGAACACTGAAGCTTTCTTT.

The rearrangement uses TRBV19 and TRBJ2-2; perhaps TRBD1 as D (6 bases). V lost 1 base, J lost 5 bases, and 14 bases lay in between. The germline V gene has CDR1 LNHDA and CDR2 SQIVND (reference sequence). There are 16 residues in the CDR3. This chain's CDR3 is CASSIATGLKTGELFF. In nucleotides, the CDR3 is TGTGCCAGTAGTATAGCTACAGGGTTGAAGACCGGGGAGCTGTTTTTT.

The chain recombines TRBV10-3 with TRBJ2-2, with 8 bases lining up with TRBD1. The junction had 4 bases not matched to a gene; V was cut back by 4 bases and J by 3 bases. The CDR3 loop spans 15 amino acids. Germline CDR1 and CDR2: ENHRY and SYGVKD. The CDR3 nucleotides are TGTGCCATCAGTGGGCAGGGGGCTTACACCGGGGAGCTGTTTTTT. It specifies CAISGQGAYTGELFF.